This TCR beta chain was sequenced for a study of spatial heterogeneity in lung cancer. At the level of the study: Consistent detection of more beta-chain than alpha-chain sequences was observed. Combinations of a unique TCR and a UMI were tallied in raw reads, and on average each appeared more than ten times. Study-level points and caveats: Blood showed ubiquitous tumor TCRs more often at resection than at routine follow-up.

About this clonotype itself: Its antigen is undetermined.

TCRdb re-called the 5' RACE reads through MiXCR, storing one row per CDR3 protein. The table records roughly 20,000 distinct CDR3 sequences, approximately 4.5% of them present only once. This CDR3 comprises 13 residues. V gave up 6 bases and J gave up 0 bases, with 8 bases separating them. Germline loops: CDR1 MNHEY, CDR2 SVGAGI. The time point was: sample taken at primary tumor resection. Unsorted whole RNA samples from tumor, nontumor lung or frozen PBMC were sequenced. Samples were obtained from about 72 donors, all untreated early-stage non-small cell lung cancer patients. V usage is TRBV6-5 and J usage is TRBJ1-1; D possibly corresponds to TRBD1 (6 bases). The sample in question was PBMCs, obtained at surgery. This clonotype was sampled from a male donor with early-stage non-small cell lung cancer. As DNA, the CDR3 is TGTGCCAGCAGGGGACAAATGAACACTGAAGCTTTCTTT. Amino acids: CASRGQMNTEAFF.